The next 6 T cell receptor beta chains were all read from a single sample in a study of T cells in narcolepsy. Clones were read by immunoSEQ multiplex PCR, and TCRdb kept only the in-frame ones, dropping some. The sample consists of more than 30,000 clones, 70% to 80% of them appearing once. The sample comprised CD45RA- memory CD4+ T cells from PBMCs. The origin of the receptors is a human donor with narcolepsy.

The V gene is TRBV11-2, the J gene TRBJ2-7; no reliable D call. This CDR3 comprises 14 residues. Trimming stripped 1 base from V and 6 bases from J, with 13 bases between. Per the germline V gene, CDR1 is SGHAT and CDR2 is FQNNGV. The CDR3 DNA reads TGTGCCAGCAGCTTAGGCGAAGGGATCGGCGAGCAGTACTTC. Encoded protein: CASSLGEGIGEQYF.

The chain has TRBV28 and TRBJ2-2; 9 bases line up with TRBD2. The CDR3 is 15 amino acids. With V trimmed by 4 bases and J by 5 bases, 5 bases remained unmatched. The V gene's germline CDR1 is MDHEN and CDR2 SYDVKM. The CDR3 protein is CASSWTSVETGELFF. The CDR3 DNA sequence: TGTGCCAGCAGTTGGACTAGCGTCGAGACCGGGGAGCTGTTTTTT.

This clone was observed a few times. This chain connects TRBV6-5 to TRBJ2-1; 10 bases agree with TRBD1. Germline V gene lookup returns CDR1 MNHEY and CDR2 SVGAGI. The J segment lost 3 bases and the V segment lost 7 bases, leaving 3 bases of the junction unmatched. The CDR3 spans 14 residues. The CDR3 DNA reads TGTGCCAGCACGGACAGGGGGATCTACAATGAGCAGTTCTTC. Encoded protein: CASTDRGIYNEQFF.

V is TRBV30 and J is TRBJ1-4; D remains ambiguous. Trimming took 4 bases from V and 0 from J, leaving 6 bases between them. The CDR3 contains 13 residues. CDR1 and CDR2 from the germline V gene are GTSNPN and SVGIG (reference sequence). CDR3: CAWKRATNEKLFF. DNA for the CDR3: TGTGCCTGGAAGAGGGCAACTAATGAAAAACTGTTTTTT.

In this sample, this clone turned up a few times. The chain has TRBV5-1 and TRBJ2-5, with D unclear. The CDR3 length is 12 residues. Trimming removed 4 bases at V and 5 bases at J, with 9 bases between. Germline lookup yields CDR1 SGHRS and CDR2 YFSETQ. CDR3 DNA: TGCGCCAGCAGCACGGATGGGGAGACCCAGTACTTC. It specifies CASSTDGETQYF.

The chain combines TRBV10-3 with TRBJ2-7; D is uncertain. With 0 bases removed from V and 4 bases from J, the gap between germline ends came to 13 bases. Germline lookup yields CDR1 ENHRY and CDR2 SYGVKD. CDR3 length: 15 residues. For the CDR3, the DNA is TGTGCCATCAGTGAGTCGAGTGGAAGGGCTTACGAGCAGTACTTC. This encodes CAISESSGRAYEQYF.